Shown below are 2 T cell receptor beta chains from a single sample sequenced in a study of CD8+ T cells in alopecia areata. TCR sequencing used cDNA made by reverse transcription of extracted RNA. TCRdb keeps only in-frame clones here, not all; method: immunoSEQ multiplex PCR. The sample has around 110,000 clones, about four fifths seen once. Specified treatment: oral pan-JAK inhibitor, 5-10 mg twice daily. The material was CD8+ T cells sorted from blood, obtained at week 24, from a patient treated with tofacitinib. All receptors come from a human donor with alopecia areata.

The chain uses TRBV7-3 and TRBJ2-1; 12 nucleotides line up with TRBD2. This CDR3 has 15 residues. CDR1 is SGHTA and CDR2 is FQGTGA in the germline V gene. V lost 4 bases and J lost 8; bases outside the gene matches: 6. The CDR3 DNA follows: TGTGCCAGCAGCTCTCTAGCGGGGGGGCCGGATGAGCAGTTCTTC. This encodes CASSSLAGGPDEQFF.

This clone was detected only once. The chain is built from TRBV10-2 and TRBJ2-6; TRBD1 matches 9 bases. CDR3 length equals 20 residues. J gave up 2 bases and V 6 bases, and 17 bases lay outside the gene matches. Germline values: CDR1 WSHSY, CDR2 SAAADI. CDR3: CASREVTGTGKFAGANVLTF. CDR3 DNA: TGCGCCAGCAGGGAGGTCACCGGGACAGGGAAGTTCGCTGGGGCCAACGTCCTGACTTTC.